This TCR beta chain derives from a study of memory CD4+ T cells and cytomegalovirus serostatus. The CDR3 runs 15 residues. From germline, CDR1 is SGDLS and CDR2 YYNGEE. With 0 bases removed from V and 0 bases from J, the gap between germline ends came to 9 bases. TCRdb keeps only in-frame clones here, not all; method: immunoSEQ multiplex PCR. The sample has fewer than 90,000 clones; 78% are singletons. Single viable CD3+CD4+CD8-CD45RO+ cells were sorted as the memory CD4+ T cells. The TCR comes from an adult in good health and CMV-seropositive. The chain is built from TRBV9 and TRBJ1-2; D is uncertain. Material for sequencing was memory CD4+ T cells from blood. The CDR3 is CASSVEPRANYGYTF. The CDR3 DNA follows: TGTGCCAGCAGCGTAGAACCTAGAGCTAACTATGGCTACACCTTC.